The present TCR beta chain was sequenced within a study of T cell changes during pregnancy in multiple sclerosis. Sequencing was performed with immunoSEQ multiplex PCR; in TCRdb, only in-frame clones are kept and a portion is missing. Here the sample spans approximately 13,000 clones, about 92% being singletons. The sample consisted of peripheral blood, taken in the second trimester of pregnancy. The sequence was collected from a female donor in good health, enrolled as a control in a pregnancy study.

CDR3 region: CASRMDRGEREQFF. For the CDR3, the DNA is TGTGCCAGCAGGATGGACAGGGGCGAGCGCGAGCAGTTCTTC. V is TRBV5-4 and J is TRBJ2-1; 9 nucleotides align to TRBD1. Per germline, CDR1 SGHNT and CDR2 YYREEE (reference sequence). The CDR3 runs to 14 residues. With 5 bases clipped from V and 10 bases from J, the junction kept 10 bases outside the gene matches.